This T cell receptor beta chain was found in a study of blood T cells in healthy people across ages. The V gene's germline CDR1 is LNHNV and CDR2 YYDKDF (reference sequence). Trimming removed 10 bases at V and 5 bases at J, with 19 bases between. This CDR3 contains 14 residues. It was with a sample-barcoded 5' primer and a J-beta primer mix that a second PCR of about 6 to 12 cycles was run. The template-switch adaptor, which had 12 random nucleotides, put a tag on each cDNA molecule. TCRdb processed the 5' RACE reads anew with MiXCR; each CDR3 protein has one entry. Altogether about 1.4 million distinct CDR3 sequences are present, around 59% being singletons, with the ten largest covering under 8.5%. To note about this clonotype: Antigen: not known.

Regarding the study as a whole: In long-lived donors, naive CD4+ cell counts and diversity exceeded those of aged donors. Roughly linear age-related decline in beta diversity appeared, significant by age about 40. The study lacked donor CMV status, which possibly confounded expanded clonotype changes.

Source material: blood. The TCR comes from a man younger than 30 in good health. The chain couples TRBV15 to TRBJ2-3, with a possible D match to TRBD2 (7 bases). The CDR3 region has the DNA TGTGCCATAGGGGGGCGGGAGTTGGGAGATACGCAGTATTTT. It encodes CAIGGRELGDTQYF. Together with reference TRBV15 and TRBJ2-3, the CDR3 gives the full variable domain: DAMVIQNPRYQVTQFGKPVTLSCSQTLNHNVMYWYQQKSSQAPKLLFHYYDKDFNNEADTPDNFQSRRPNTSFCFLDIRSPGLGDTAMYLCAIGGRELGDTQYFGPGTRLTVL.